These 27 T cell receptor beta chains were sequenced from one sample in a study of Graves' ophthalmopathy and Graves' hyperthyroidism. RNA served as the template for amplifying TCR beta CDR3 regions. First-round RT-PCR with HTBI primers preceded a second-round multiplex PCR. TCRdb processed the multiplex PCR reads anew with MiXCR; each CDR3 protein has one entry. Of under 250,000 distinct CDR3 sequences listed, approximately 21% are singletons. Sequencing was performed on peripheral blood. These receptors all come from a woman aged 50 to 60 with Graves' ophthalmopathy.

This clonotype has only a few counts. This chain uses TRBV18 with TRBJ2-5, with TRBD1 matching over 8 bases. The CDR3 is 16 residues long. CDR1 is KGHSH, CDR2 LQKENI, per germline. After removal of 3 bases from V and 2 bases from J, the junction contained 8 bases not matched to a gene. The CDR3 nucleotides are TGTGCCAGCTCACCCGACAGGGGCGTCCTGCAAGAGACCCAGTACTTC. This sequence encodes CASSPDRGVLQETQYF.

This clonotype was detected many times. This rearrangement joins TRBV5-5 to TRBJ2-7; weak D call: TRBD1 (6 bases). Germline V gene data show CDR1 as SGHKS and CDR2 as YYEKEE (reference sequence). V lost 3 bases and J 9 bases, leaving 16 bases between the germline ends. The CDR3 spans 13 residues. CDR3 in amino acids: CASSYRDTDVQYF. DNA of the CDR3: TGTGCCAGCAGCTATCGGGACACGGATGTGCAGTACTTC.

At least ten counts were recorded for this clonotype. The CDR3 reads CASSQRDSDYSPLHF. DNA for the CDR3: TGTGCCAGCAGCCAACGGGACAGCGATTATTCACCCCTCCACTTT. The gene calls are TRBV14 and TRBJ1-6; 7 bases map to TRBD1. The CDR3 runs 15 residues. V lost 2 bases to trimming and J lost 8 bases; unmatched junction nucleotides: 6. Germline values: CDR1 SGHDN, CDR2 FVKESK.

This chain joins TRBV12-3 or TRBV12-4 and TRBJ1-5; possible D gene TRBD1, 6 bases. The germline V and J ends were trimmed by 6 bases and 2 bases, with 14 bases remaining between them. CDR3 length: 15 amino acids. CDR3 nucleotide sequence: TGTGCCAGCAGCCAGGGGAGTTGGGGCAATCAGCCCCAGCATTTT. Its translation is CASSQGSWGNQPQHF.

This clonotype was observed many times. The CDR3 is CASSQTASGNTIYF. The CDR3 nucleotides read TGTGCCAGCAGCCAGACAGCGTCCGGAAACACCATATATTTT. The chain couples TRBV7-3 to TRBJ1-3, with a weak D call TRBD1 (5 bases). V dropped 5 bases and J dropped 4 bases, with 12 bases sitting between them. This CDR3 region has 14 residues. Germline-derived CDR1 and CDR2 are SGHTA and FQGTGA. Full variable domain (rest looked up from reference TRBV7-3 and TRBJ1-3): GAGVSQTPSNKVTEKGKYVELRCDPISGHTALYWYRQSLGQGPEFLIYFQGTGAADDSGLPNDRFFAVRPEGSVSTLKIQRTERGDSAVYLCASSQTASGNTIYFGEGSWLTVV.

The chain combines TRBV6-2 or TRBV6-3 with TRBJ1-5, with D possibly being TRBD1 (5 bases). The CDR3 has 14 amino acids. The germline V gene encodes CDR1 MNHEY and CDR2 SVGEGT. Trimming left V 2 bases short and J 6 bases short, with 11 bases between. The CDR3 DNA reads as TGTGCCAGCAGTTACGCAGGGTACGGTCAGCCCCAGCATTTT. It is translated as CASSYAGYGQPQHF.

The genes are TRBV12-3 or TRBV12-4 and TRBJ2-5; D tentatively reads TRBD1 or TRBD2 (5 bases each). V gave up 6 bases and J gave up 4 bases, with 9 bases separating them. The CDR3 has 12 amino acids. The CDR3 region is CASRLGTETQYF. In DNA, the CDR3 is TGTGCCAGCAGACTAGGGACAGAGACCCAGTACTTC.

This clonotype was seen repeatedly, ten times or more. This chain links TRBV27 with TRBJ1-2, with D tentatively TRBD1 (6 bases). In germline, CDR1 is MNHEY, CDR2 SMNVEV (reference sequence). V shed 6 bases and J shed 5 bases, with 19 bases lying between them. The CDR3 extends over 15 amino acids. CDR3 residues: CASRSLQGHVYGYTF. CDR3 bases: TGTGCCAGCAGGAGCCTCCAGGGGCACGTTTATGGCTACACCTTC.

At least ten counts were recorded for this clonotype. J is TRBJ2-7 and V is TRBV3-1; a possible D gene is TRBD1 (5 bases). V lost 1 base and J lost 6, with 7 bases in between. The CDR3 length is 12 residues. Germline V gene sequence: CDR1 LGHDT, CDR2 YNNKEL (reference sequence). Here the CDR3 reads CASSQGGGEQYF. CDR3 sequence (DNA): TGTGCCAGCAGCCAAGGGGGCGGCGAGCAGTACTTC.

This clonotype was recorded many times. This chain joins TRBV4-1 and TRBJ2-5; D gene unclear. V dropped 6 bases and J dropped 5 bases, with 19 bases sitting between them. Germline loops: CDR1 MGHRA, CDR2 YSYEKL. This CDR3 region has 15 residues. The CDR3 loop reads CASRSRAQVGETQYF. DNA of the CDR3: TGCGCCAGCAGAAGCCGGGCCCAGGTGGGGGAGACCCAGTACTTC.

At least ten counts were recorded for this clonotype. The chain uses TRBV5-6 and TRBJ1-1; 9 nucleotides match TRBD1. The CDR3 is made up of 14 amino acids. V lost 4 bases to trimming and J lost 7 bases; unmatched junction nucleotides: 8. Germline CDR1 reads SGHDT; CDR2 reads YYEEEE. The CDR3 nucleotides are TGTGCCAGCAGCCAGGGACAGGGAAGGGGTGAAGCTTTCTTT. It specifies CASSQGQGRGEAFF. The variable domain in full, completed from reference TRBV5-6 and TRBJ1-1, reads DAGVTQSPTHLIKTRGQQVTLRCSPKSGHDTVSWYQQALGQGPQFIFQYYEEEERQRGNFPDRFSGHQFPNYSSELNVNALLLGDSALYLCASSQGQGRGEAFFGQGTRLTVV.

This clonotype was detected ten times or more. The chain links TRBV5-1 to TRBJ2-2; D possibly uses TRBD1 or TRBD2 (5 bases each). Deletions cut 0 bases from V and 6 bases from J, with 15 bases between. From germline, CDR1 is SGHRS and CDR2 YFSETQ. The CDR3 consists of 16 residues. The CDR3, as DNA: TGCGCCAGCAGCTTGGACGGGACCTTTCCCGCCGGGGAGCTGTTTTTT. This encodes CASSLDGTFPAGELFF. Variable domain in full (rest from reference TRBV5-1 and TRBJ2-2): KAGVTQTPRYLIKTRGQQVTLSCSPISGHRSVSWYQQTPGQGLQFLFEYFSETQRNKGNFPGRFSGRQFSNSRSEMNVSTLELGDSALYLCASSLDGTFPAGELFFGEGSRLTVL.

This clonotype was detected ten times or more. The V gene is TRBV20-1, the J gene TRBJ1-2; 8 positions match TRBD1. The CDR3 spans 15 residues. Germline V gene sequence: CDR1 DFQATT, CDR2 SNEGSKA (reference sequence). Trimming took 6 bases from V and 11 from J; bases not matched to a gene: 20. CDR3 in amino acids: CSAIPLDRGGSVYTF. For the CDR3, the DNA is TGCAGTGCGATCCCTCTCGACAGGGGAGGGTCGGTTTACACCTTC.

This clonotype was observed many times. This sequence joins TRBV10-3 and TRBJ1-1, with D unclear. Between the trimmed V and J ends, which lost 8 bases and 1 base, there was a span of 8 bases. Germline CDR1 is ENHRY and CDR2 is SYGVKD. This CDR3 contains 12 residues. CDR3 amino acids: CAIGSQNTEAFF. The CDR3 DNA reads TGTGCCATCGGGTCACAGAACACTGAAGCTTTCTTT.

This clonotype was seen at least ten times. This rearrangement joins TRBV28 to TRBJ1-5; no clear D gene. Germline CDR1 and CDR2: MDHEN and SYDVKM. Trimming took 1 base from V and 2 from J, leaving 6 bases between them. CDR3 length: 14 residues. DNA for the CDR3: TGTGCCAGCAGTTTATTGTCCGGCAATCAGCCCCAGCATTTT. Protein product: CASSLLSGNQPQHF.

This clonotype was counted ten times or more. The chain carries TRBV5-6 and TRBJ1-2; possibly TRBD1 for D (5 bases). CDR1 is SGHDT and CDR2 is YYEEEE in the germline V gene. Trimming stripped 1 base from V and 4 bases from J, with 11 bases between. The CDR3 is 14 residues long. DNA of the CDR3: TGTGCCAGCAGCTTGAGACAGTCATCCTATGGCTACACCTTC. Translation: CASSLRQSSYGYTF.

The chain is built from TRBV29-1 and TRBJ2-3; TRBD2 might be the D (5 bases). CDR1 and CDR2 from the germline V gene are SQVTM and ANQGSEA. Trimming stripped 6 bases from V and 2 bases from J, with 9 bases between. This CDR3 region has 12 residues. CDR3 in DNA: TGCAGCGTCCAGCGGTTCACAGATACGCAGTATTTT. This encodes CSVQRFTDTQYF.

This clonotype was recorded at least ten times. The chain couples TRBV6-5 to TRBJ2-7; D perhaps matches TRBD2 (5 bases). The CDR3 contains 16 residues. Germline V gives CDR1 MNHEY, CDR2 SVGAGI. Trimming took off 6 bases at V and 0 bases at J, with 18 bases between the two ends. The CDR3 region is CASRYARTGSSYEQYF. The CDR3 DNA follows: TGTGCCAGCAGATACGCGCGGACGGGAAGCTCCTACGAGCAGTACTTC.

V and J are TRBV28 and TRBJ2-7; TRBD2 aligns across 7 bases. The CDR3 has 14 residues. Trimming at V came to 7 bases and at J to 5 bases, leaving 11 bases not matched to a gene. Germline V gene lookup returns CDR1 MDHEN and CDR2 SYDVKM. The CDR3 DNA sequence: TGTGCCAGCAAAAGGGGCGGGAGCGCCCACGAGCAGTACTTC. The encoded protein is CASKRGGSAHEQYF.

This clonotype was seen at least ten times. J is TRBJ2-7 and V is TRBV7-9; D is perhaps TRBD1 (5 bases). Looked up from germline, CDR1 is SEHNR and CDR2 is FQNEAQ (reference sequence). The CDR3 totals 13 residues. V lost 3 bases, J lost 2 bases, and 8 bases lay in between. The CDR3, as DNA: TGTGCCAGCAGCTTCGACAGCGCCTACGAGCAGTACTTC. It yields the protein CASSFDSAYEQYF. Supplemented by reference TRBV7-9 and TRBJ2-7, the full variable domain reads DTGVSQNPRHKITKRGQNVTFRCDPISEHNRLYWYRQTLGQGPEFLTYFQNEAQLEKSRLLSDRFSAERPKGSFSTLEIQRTEQGDSAMYLCASSFDSAYEQYFGPGTRLTVT.

The chain links TRBV19 to TRBJ1-5; possibly TRBD1 for D (6 bases). The CDR3 consists of 15 residues. Germline V lookup: CDR1 LNHDA, CDR2 SQIVND (reference sequence). V lost 6 bases to trimming and J lost 4 bases, with 16 bases between them. The CDR3 here is CASSKSTGPNQPQHF. For the CDR3, the DNA is TGTGCCAGTAGCAAAAGCACAGGGCCAAATCAGCCCCAGCATTTT.

This clonotype has only a few counts. This chain's CDR3 is CASSFSPTGIYEQYF. CDR3 nucleotide sequence: TGTGCCAGCAGCTTTAGCCCAACGGGAATCTACGAGCAGTACTTC. This chain uses TRBV11-1 with TRBJ2-7; perhaps TRBD2 as D (5 bases). V lost 3 bases to trimming and J lost 3 bases, with 15 bases between them. The CDR3 has 15 residues. Germline assignment: CDR1 SGHAT and CDR2 FQDESV (reference sequence).

This clonotype was recorded at least ten times. The rearrangement uses TRBV19 and TRBJ1-1; tentative D call: TRBD1 (5 bases). The germline V gene has CDR1 LNHDA and CDR2 SQIVND (reference sequence). The germline V and J ends were trimmed by 7 bases and 2 bases, with 14 bases remaining between them. The CDR3 loop spans 14 amino acids. This CDR3 is CASTPATVNTEAFF. The CDR3 bases are TGTGCCAGTACCCCTGCGACAGTCAACACTGAAGCTTTCTTT.

This clonotype was seen many times. The chain recombines TRBV5-1 with TRBJ2-1; 14 bases agree with TRBD2. The V gene's germline CDR1 is SGHRS and CDR2 YFSETQ. This CDR3 spans 16 amino acids. V dropped 4 bases and J dropped 6; count of bases not matched to a gene: 6. The CDR3 sequence: CASSQGTSGSRNEQFF. In DNA form, the CDR3 reads TGCGCCAGCAGCCAGGGGACTAGCGGGAGTCGCAATGAGCAGTTCTTC.

This clonotype has only a few counts. The chain uses TRBV7-2 and TRBJ1-1; D is ambiguous. V was shortened by 6 bases and J by 7 bases, with 12 bases between the two germline ends. The CDR3 spans 12 residues. Germline V gene data show CDR1 as SGHTA and CDR2 as FQGNSA. The DNA of the CDR3 is TGTGCCAGCAGGCCGAATATATTTGAAGCTTTCTTT. This encodes CASRPNIFEAFF.

With regard to this clonotype: Since a much larger clone is just one base distant, this may be a read error. The gene calls are TRBV20-1 and TRBJ2-6; 7 bases agree with TRBD2. J was trimmed by 5 bases and V by 3 bases; bases with no gene match: 4. CDR3 length: 14 amino acids. CDR1 is DFQATT, CDR2 SNEGSKA, per germline (reference sequence). The CDR3 is CSASPGGWANVLTF. The CDR3 nucleotides read TGCAGTGCTAGTCCGGGGGGATGGGCCAACGTCCTGACTTTC.

Many counts were recorded for this clonotype. The V call is TRBV29-1, the J call TRBJ2-2; TRBD2 aligns across 8 bases. The germline V gene has CDR1 SQVTM and CDR2 ANQGSEA. The J segment lost 7 bases and the V segment lost 6 bases, leaving 13 bases of the junction unmatched. CDR3 length: 15 residues. Written as DNA, the CDR3 is TGCAGCGTCCAGTCCGGGACTAGTGTCGGCGGGGAGCTGTTTTTT. Protein: CSVQSGTSVGGELFF.